Listed here are 32 T cell receptor beta chains from one sample, sequenced in a study of T cell repertoires in cytomegalovirus infection. TCRdb called the reads again in MiXCR, with one record for every CDR3 protein. The sample consists of around 550,000 distinct CDR3 sequences, 26% of them appearing once. The sample was PBMCs. These receptors all stem from a human donor in good health (CMV status not recorded). Some clones in this sample may be carry-over from other donors' samples.

Written as DNA, the CDR3 is TGTGCCAGTACACAGGACAGGGGAGGCTATGGCTACACCTTC. The encoded protein is CASTQDRGGYGYTF. The genes are TRBV6-5 and TRBJ1-2, with 9 positions matching TRBD1. CDR3 length equals 14 residues. Trimming took 9 bases from V and 4 from J; bases not matched to a gene: 9. From germline, CDR1 is MNHEY and CDR2 SVGAGI.

This clonotype was seen at least ten times. The CDR3 sequence is CASLQAGLAGITDTQYF. The CDR3 DNA reads TGTGCCAGCCTACAGGCTGGACTAGCGGGGATCACAGATACGCAGTATTTT. The chain couples TRBV7-2 to TRBJ2-3; 12 bases are a match to TRBD2. This CDR3 is built from 17 residues. Germline CDR1 reads SGHTA; CDR2 reads FQGNSA. The V segment lost 8 bases and the J segment 2 bases; nucleotides outside the gene matches: 11. Full variable domain (remainder filled in from reference TRBV7-2 and TRBJ2-3): GAGVSQSPSNKVTEKGKDVELRCDPISGHTALYWYRQSLGQGLEFLIYFQGNSAPDKSGLPSDRFSAERTGGSVSTLTIQRTQQEDSAVYLCASLQAGLAGITDTQYFGPGTRLTVL.

At least ten counts were recorded for this clonotype. J is TRBJ2-3 and V is TRBV7-8; maybe TRBD2 (5 bases). CDR3 size: 15 residues. The germline gives CDR1 SGHVS, CDR2 FQNEAQ. V was clipped by 5 bases and J by 2 bases, with 14 bases between them. CDR3 DNA sequence: TGTGCCAGCAGCCCGTCAACCCGGGACACAGATACGCAGTATTTT. Amino acid sequence: CASSPSTRDTDTQYF.

This sequence joins TRBV6-5 and TRBJ2-1, with D tentatively TRBD1 (6 bases). The CDR3 runs 15 residues. Trimming took off 5 bases at V and 9 bases at J, with 20 bases between the two ends. Germline V CDR1 and CDR2: MNHEY, SVGAGI. CDR3 DNA sequence: TGTGCCAGCAGTCGATCCTCAACAGGGTACGGTGAGCAGTTCTTC. This translates into CASSRSSTGYGEQFF.

This clonotype was seen many times. The chain is built from TRBV7-2 and TRBJ1-2; D is ambiguous. From germline, CDR1 is SGHTA and CDR2 FQGNSA. Trimming removed 2 bases at V and 4 bases at J, with 14 bases between. CDR3 length equals 15 residues. The chain's CDR3 is CASSLLPGSRYGYTF. The CDR3 nucleotides read TGTGCCAGCAGCTTATTACCGGGCAGCCGCTATGGCTACACCTTC.

The genes are TRBV7-6 and TRBJ2-7, with a weak D call TRBD2 (5 bases). The CDR3 runs 15 residues. V lost 5 bases to trimming and J lost 0 bases, with 14 bases between them. Germline CDR1 and CDR2: SGHVS and FNYEAQ. The CDR3 DNA follows: TGTGCCAGCAGCCTGAACCCGCTAGCCTCCTACGAGCAGTACTTC. It codes for CASSLNPLASYEQYF.

The V gene is TRBV20-1, the J gene TRBJ2-7, with 7 positions matching TRBD1. Germline CDR1 and CDR2: DFQATT and SNEGSKA (reference sequence). CDR3 size: 13 residues. Trimming took 6 bases from V and 9 from J; bases not matched to a gene: 14. CDR3 in amino acids: CSATDRVGFGQYF. The CDR3 nucleotides are TGCAGTGCAACAGACAGGGTTGGTTTCGGGCAGTACTTC.

The chain joins TRBV4-1 to TRBJ2-3; 8 nucleotides agree with TRBD2. The V segment lost 0 bases and the J segment 3 bases; nucleotides outside the gene matches: 8. The CDR3 has 17 residues. Germline V gene data show CDR1 as MGHRA and CDR2 as YSYEKL. In nucleotides, the CDR3 is TGCGCCAGCAGCCAAGAGTGGAGCGGGAGTATTACAGATACGCAGTATTTT. This translates into CASSQEWSGSITDTQYF.

This clonotype was counted many times. V usage is TRBV7-2 and J usage is TRBJ2-2; 10 bases are a match to TRBD2. CDR3 length: 15 amino acids. CDR1 and CDR2 from the germline V gene are SGHTA and FQGNSA. Trimming took 2 bases from V and 3 from J; bases not matched to a gene: 0. CDR3 protein: CASSLLAGDTGELFF. For the CDR3, the DNA is TGTGCCAGCAGCTTACTAGCGGGAGACACCGGGGAGCTGTTTTTT.

There are a few counts of this clonotype. The chain uses TRBV19 and TRBJ1-5; D is perhaps TRBD1 (6 bases). V lost 5 bases and J 1 base, leaving 12 bases between the germline ends. Germline lookup yields CDR1 LNHDA and CDR2 SQIVND (reference sequence). This CDR3 contains 15 residues. CDR3: CASSGQGLSNQPQHF. The CDR3 nucleotides read TGTGCCAGTAGTGGCCAGGGGCTCAGCAATCAGCCCCAGCATTTT.

The chain combines TRBV6-2 or TRBV6-3 with TRBJ2-3; 10 nucleotides agree with TRBD2. The V gene end was trimmed by 2 bases and the J gene end by 1 base; junction bases not matched to a gene: 3. This CDR3 contains 16 residues. The germline CDR1 and CDR2 sequences are MNHEY and SVGEGT. This CDR3 is CASSYAGLAGTDTQYF. The CDR3 coding sequence is TGTGCCAGCAGTTACGCCGGACTAGCGGGCACAGATACGCAGTATTTT.

The chain employs TRBV5-1 and TRBJ2-3, with D hard to call. CDR3 length equals 15 residues. Germline CDR1 and CDR2: SGHRS and YFSETQ. V shed 0 bases and J shed 2 bases, with 10 bases lying between them. The CDR3 DNA sequence: TGCGCCAGCAGCTTGGATGGCCGAATCACAGATACGCAGTATTTT. Protein: CASSLDGRITDTQYF.

This clonotype was seen a few times. The rearrangement uses TRBV24-1 and TRBJ2-1, with 7 bases that match TRBD2. Trimming took 3 bases from V and 4 from J; bases not matched to a gene: 5. The CDR3 runs 15 residues. Germline-derived CDR1 and CDR2 are KGHDR and SFDVKD. CDR3 nucleotide sequence: TGTGCCACCAGTGATCGGCTAGCGGCTTACAATGAGCAGTTCTTC. Amino acids: CATSDRLAAYNEQFF.

The DNA of the CDR3 is TGTGCCAGTAGTATACCCCGGGACAGGCCGAATGAAAAACTGTTTTTT. This gives the protein CASSIPRDRPNEKLFF. The V and J genes are TRBV19 and TRBJ1-4; 8 nucleotides agree with TRBD1. The CDR3 spans 16 residues. The germline V gene encodes CDR1 LNHDA and CDR2 SQIVND (reference sequence). The V gene end was trimmed by 2 bases and the J gene end by 5 bases; junction bases not matched to a gene: 7.

V is TRBV7-9 and J is TRBJ2-7; D gene uncertain. The germline V gene encodes CDR1 SEHNR and CDR2 FQNEAQ (reference sequence). The germline V and J ends were trimmed by 8 bases and 2 bases, with 13 bases remaining between them. This CDR3 region has 13 residues. DNA of the CDR3: TGTGCCAGCGCCTTTTCGGAAACCTACGAGCAGTACTTC. It specifies CASAFSETYEQYF.

This clonotype was recorded a few times. The V call is TRBV25-1, the J call TRBJ1-6, with a possible D match to TRBD1 (5 bases). V lost 3 bases and J 8 bases, leaving 11 bases between the germline ends. CDR3 length equals 14 residues. Germline V lookup: CDR1 MGHDK, CDR2 SYGVNS. The CDR3 is CASSEGLRDSPLHF. CDR3 sequence (DNA): TGTGCCAGCAGTGAGGGGCTTAGAGATTCACCCCTCCACTTT.

The CDR3 DNA is TGTGCCAGCAGTTTACTAGCGACCACCGGGGAGCTGTTTTTT. Its protein product is CASSLLATTGELFF. The J gene is TRBJ2-2, the V gene TRBV12-3 or TRBV12-4, with D maybe TRBD2 (6 bases). Trimming stripped 2 bases from V and 4 bases from J, with 8 bases between. This CDR3 is 14 amino acids long.

This clonotype was found once. The V gene is TRBV30, the J gene TRBJ2-5, with a weak D call TRBD2 (5 bases). Trimming stripped 0 bases from V and 10 bases from J, with 21 bases between. The CDR3 has 15 amino acids. Germline lookup yields CDR1 GTSNPN and CDR2 SVGIG (reference sequence). The CDR3 loop is CAWSVSLGGRGIQYF. CDR3 in DNA: TGTGCCTGGAGTGTATCACTAGGTGGGAGAGGAATCCAGTACTTC.

The chain recombines TRBV7-2 with TRBJ2-1, with TRBD1 matching 9 bases. Germline V CDR1 and CDR2: SGHTA, FQGNSA. The CDR3 has 15 residues. With V trimmed by 4 bases and J by 5 bases, 6 bases remained unmatched. In nucleotides, the CDR3 is TGTGCCAGCAGCTACCAGGACAGGGGCCACAATGAGCAGTTCTTC. The encoded protein is CASSYQDRGHNEQFF.

This clonotype was seen ten or more times. The V and J genes are TRBV7-2 and TRBJ2-3; no firm D call. Germline assignment: CDR1 SGHTA and CDR2 FQGNSA. Trimming stripped 9 bases from V and 3 bases from J, with 13 bases between. This CDR3 comprises 13 residues. The CDR3 coding sequence is TGTGCCAGTGCGTCACATGAGACAGATACGCAGTATTTT. The encoded protein is CASASHETDTQYF.

The V gene is TRBV14, the J gene TRBJ2-5; possibly TRBD2 for D (6 bases). The germline V and J ends were trimmed by 2 bases and 3 bases, with 16 bases remaining between them. This CDR3 has 16 residues. Germline CDR1 is SGHDN and CDR2 is FVKESK. The CDR3 DNA sequence: TGTGCCAGCAGCCAACGTCGGCGGGACGCAGAAGAGACCCAGTACTTC. Amino acid sequence: CASSQRRRDAEETQYF.

Regarding this clonotype: A much larger clone lies one base from this, so it may be a read error. CDR3 loop: CASSSGFHGGLVETQYF. The CDR3 DNA sequence: TGTGCCAGCAGCTCAGGCTTCCACGGGGGCTTGGTGGAGACCCAGTACTTC. The chain recombines TRBV7-9 with TRBJ2-5; the D call may be TRBD1 or TRBD2 (6 bases each). Germline-derived CDR1 and CDR2 are SEHNR and FQNEAQ (reference sequence). This CDR3 region has 17 residues. V was pared by 4 bases and J by 5 bases, with 23 bases between.

This clonotype was seen only a few times. V and J are TRBV6-2 or TRBV6-3 and TRBJ2-4, with D unresolved. With 4 bases removed from V and 5 bases from J, the gap between germline ends came to 6 bases. Germline assignment: CDR1 MNHEY and CDR2 SVGEGT. This CDR3 has 12 amino acids. CDR3 protein: CASSSSENIQYF. CDR3 coding DNA: TGTGCCAGCAGTTCCTCGGAAAACATTCAGTACTTC.

The count of this clonotype is one. The chain has TRBV19 and TRBJ1-3; 7 nucleotides agree with TRBD1. The CDR3 totals 12 residues. Unmatched junction bases numbered 4, after V lost 10 bases and J lost 4 bases. Germline lookup yields CDR1 LNHDA and CDR2 SQIVND (reference sequence). The CDR3 region has the DNA TGTGCCAAGGGACAGTTGGGAAACACCATATATTTT. Amino acids: CAKGQLGNTIYF.

The rearrangement links TRBV27 to TRBJ2-1, with 7 bases identical to TRBD1. The V segment lost 6 bases and the J segment 7 bases; nucleotides outside the gene matches: 18. The CDR3 loop spans 17 amino acids. Per germline, CDR1 MNHEY and CDR2 SMNVEV (reference sequence). CDR3: CASRGASTGVGWNEQFF. DNA of the CDR3: TGTGCCAGCAGGGGGGCCTCTACAGGGGTAGGTTGGAATGAGCAGTTCTTC.

The chain recombines TRBV28 with TRBJ2-5, with TRBD1 matching over 9 bases. V was clipped by 6 bases and J by 1 base; unmatched bases: 6. The CDR3 is made up of 15 amino acids. Germline CDR1 reads MDHEN; CDR2 reads SYDVKM. The CDR3 DNA follows: TGTGCCAGCAGCAGACAGGGGGTGCTCCAAGAGACCCAGTACTTC. Translation: CASSRQGVLQETQYF. Looking up the rest from reference TRBV28 and TRBJ2-5 gives the full variable domain: DVKVTQSSRYLVKRTGEKVFLECVQDMDHENMFWYRQDPGLGLRLIYFSYDVKMKEKGDIPEGYSVSREKKERFSLILESASTNQTSMYLCASSRQGVLQETQYFGPGTRLLVL.

This clonotype was detected a few times. This chain uses TRBV20-1 with TRBJ2-5; 9 bases are a match to TRBD2. The ends lost 1 base at V and 5 bases at J; junction bases unmatched: 11. Germline lookup yields CDR1 DFQATT and CDR2 SNEGSKA (reference sequence). The CDR3 is made up of 16 amino acids. In nucleotides, the CDR3 is TGCAGTGCTAGAGGGGTTAGCGGGAGTGATATGGAGACCCAGTACTTC. It codes for CSARGVSGSDMETQYF.

This clonotype was seen a few times. This chain connects TRBV7-9 to TRBJ1-2, with D perhaps TRBD1 (5 bases). The germline CDR1 and CDR2 sequences are SEHNR and FQNEAQ (reference sequence). This CDR3 contains 17 residues. The V gene lost 5 bases and the J gene lost 4 bases, with 23 bases spanning the gap. CDR3 amino acids: CASSIRETAVLGYGYTF. As DNA, the CDR3 is TGTGCCAGCAGCATCAGGGAAACGGCGGTCTTGGGCTATGGCTACACCTTC.

This clonotype was counted between two and nine times. The chain carries TRBV2 and TRBJ2-7, with D perhaps being TRBD1 or TRBD2 (5 bases each). The germline CDR1 and CDR2 sequences are SNHLY and FYNNEI. Between the trimmed V and J ends, which lost 3 bases and 5 bases, there was a span of 14 bases. There are 14 residues in the CDR3. CDR3 amino acids: CASSETTGGNEQYF. The CDR3 region has the DNA TGTGCCAGCAGTGAGACTACAGGAGGCAACGAGCAGTACTTC.

A few counts support this clonotype. The CDR3 bases are TGTGCCAGCAGCATCCGAGAGAAAGAGACCCAGTACTTC. It specifies CASSIREKETQYF. The chain couples TRBV5-6 to TRBJ2-5; D unresolved. The CDR3 runs 13 residues. Germline loops: CDR1 SGHDT, CDR2 YYEEEE. The V gene lost 4 bases and the J gene lost 3 bases, with 10 bases spanning the gap. The whole variable domain, filled in from reference TRBV5-6 and TRBJ2-5, reads DAGVTQSPTHLIKTRGQQVTLRCSPKSGHDTVSWYQQALGQGPQFIFQYYEEEERQRGNFPDRFSGHQFPNYSSELNVNALLLGDSALYLCASSIREKETQYFGPGTRLLVL.

This chain uses TRBV12-3 or TRBV12-4 with TRBJ2-2, with 8 bases identical to TRBD2. The CDR3 is 17 amino acids. V trimming: 4 bases; J trimming: 6 bases; junction bases outside the gene matches: 13. CDR3 sequence reads: CASSSPGLVTKAGELFF. The CDR3 nucleotides are TGTGCCAGCAGTTCCCCGGGACTAGTCACGAAGGCCGGGGAGCTGTTTTTT.

This clonotype has only a few counts. The rearrangement links TRBV12-5 to TRBJ2-1; 7 bases are a match to TRBD2. The CDR3 sequence is 16 residues long. The germline V gene encodes CDR1 LGHNT and CDR2 FRNRAP. The ends lost 1 base at V and 8 bases at J; junction bases unmatched: 11. The CDR3 bases are TGTGCTAGTGGTTTGGCTAGCGGAAGCGCGGTCCATGAGCAGTTCTTC. Its translation: CASGLASGSAVHEQFF.